This TCR beta chain is from a study of blood T cells in healthy people across ages. CDR1 MNHEY and CDR2 SVGAGI come from the germline V gene. The V and J ends lost 8 bases and 6 bases respectively, with 19 bases between them. This CDR3 has 14 amino acids. The authors ran a second PCR of 7 to 11 cycles using a sample-barcoded 5' primer and a J-beta primer mix. The template-switch adaptor was a 5' adaptor with 12 random nucleotides. It tagged each cDNA molecule. Using its own MiXCR run on the 5' RACE reads, TCRdb lists one record per CDR3 protein. The table records 750,000 to 950,000 distinct CDR3 sequences, roughly 25% of them present only once. The data were also submitted as part of a second study, on T cells of mothers and their children.

This TCR derives from a boy under 18 in good health. The rearrangement links TRBV6-5 to TRBJ2-5; a weak D match, TRBD2 (5 bases). The sample taken for sequencing was blood. The CDR3 DNA sequence: TGTGCCAGCGGGCGCGGTAGCGAGGCGAAGACCCAGTACTTC. Translation gives CASGRGSEAKTQYF.